This T cell receptor (beta chain) was recorded in a study of beta chain features in type 1 diabetes. Findings of the study overall: Shorter TCRB CDR3s, moderately but significantly so, were found in Type 1 diabetes patients in all four CD4+ subsets. cDNA-based reads could over-represent cells with high TCR expression.

Each of the CD4+ naive, central memory, regulatory and stem cell-like memory populations was sorted via CD45RO/CCR7/CD25/CD127/CD95/CD27. All of the sorted populations showed purity greater than 98%. This clone came up a few times. The antigen is unknown. The length of the CDR3 is 14 residues. Germline trimming cut 3 bases from V and 5 bases from J; bases unmatched to any gene: 2. In germline, CDR1 is MNHEY, CDR2 SMNVEV (reference sequence). Expressed TCRB transcripts were sequenced, since all the RNA that had been isolated was reverse transcribed. Assay: immunoSEQ multiplex PCR; the TCRdb copy retains only in-frame clones and omits some. The sample records fewer than 650,000 clones, roughly 15% being singletons.

The rearrangement uses TRBV27 and TRBJ1-5, with TRBD1 matching 9 bases. The sequence was obtained from a man between 18 and 29 years old in good health. Sequences were obtained from naive CD4+ T cells from blood. The CDR3 coding sequence is TGTGCCAGCAGTTTGTGGACAGGGGATCAGCCCCAGCATTTT. It specifies CASSLWTGDQPQHF.